This T cell receptor (beta chain) emerged from a study of Ad26.COV2.S vaccination and SARS-CoV-2 variants. Study-level background: Intramuscular Ad26.COV2.S at 5x10^10 or 1x10^11 viral particles.

The table came from immunoSEQ multiplex PCR; TCRdb's copy has only in-frame clones and leaves some out. The sample holds hundreds of thousands of clones; about nine tenths are singletons and the top ten take around 6.4%. Treatment specified: some 20 received Ad26.COV2.S at low or high dose, single or two shots; several received placebo; per-sample allocation not given. Day 63 after the first injection of vaccine or placebo was the sampling time. The shot given was an Ad26 vector that makes Wuhan-strain SARS-CoV-2 spike. The CDR3 has 12 residues. Per the germline V gene, CDR1 is SQVTM and CDR2 is ANQGSEA. V lost 6 bases and J 9 bases, leaving 15 bases between the germline ends.

Sequenced here: peripheral blood, sampled in a trial of Ad26.COV2.S vaccine versus placebo. This chain links TRBV29-1 with TRBJ2-4, with D possibly called TRBD1 or TRBD2 (5 bases each). The sequence came from a person between 18 and 59 years old who received the Ad26.COV2.S COVID-19 vaccine or a placebo. The CDR3, as DNA: TGCAGCGTCGGGACCCCCGAGGTCATTCAGTACTTC. Its translation: CSVGTPEVIQYF. Full variable domain (outside the CDR3, taken from reference TRBV29-1 and TRBJ2-4): SAVISQKPSRDICQRGTSLTIQCQVDSQVTMMFWYRQQPGQSLTLIATANQGSEATYESGFVIDKFPISRPNLTFSTLTVSNMSPEDSSIYLCSVGTPEVIQYFGAGTRLSVL.